A single sample gave rise to the 22 T cell receptor beta chains below, sequenced in a study of blood T cell repertoires in COVID-19. Sequencing was performed with immunoSEQ multiplex PCR; in TCRdb, only in-frame clones are kept and a portion is missing. The table has under 200,000 clones, around 89% seen once. The material sequenced was peripheral blood. The receptors stem from a man aged 55 to 70 with acute or convalescent COVID-19.

The sample holds one count of this clone. The J gene is TRBJ2-1, the V gene TRBV5-1, with 10 bases aligning to TRBD2. Germline V lookup: CDR1 SGHRS, CDR2 YFSETQ. The CDR3 extends over 16 amino acids. The junction had 7 bases not matched to a gene; V was cut back by 0 bases and J by 7 bases. This CDR3 is CASSLAGLAGGNEQFF. CDR3 nucleotide sequence: TGCGCCAGCAGCTTGGCCGGGTTAGCGGGGGGAAATGAGCAGTTCTTC.

The rearrangement uses TRBV6-5 and TRBJ2-1; D unresolved. The CDR3 has 15 amino acids. V gave up 6 bases and J gave up 11 bases, with 23 bases separating them. The germline V gene encodes CDR1 MNHEY and CDR2 SVGAGI. The DNA of the CDR3 is TGTGCCAGCAGCAGCATGGAAACGATTAGACTCCAGCAGTTCTTC. Protein: CASSSMETIRLQQFF.

J is TRBJ1-3 and V is TRBV6-5; maybe TRBD1 (5 bases). Germline V gene sequence: CDR1 MNHEY, CDR2 SVGAGI. The V and J ends lost 6 bases and 0 bases respectively, with 12 bases between them. There are 15 residues in the CDR3. Here the CDR3 reads CASRPRGLSGNTIYF. Written as DNA, the CDR3 is TGTGCCAGCAGACCTCGGGGACTCTCTGGAAACACCATATATTTT.

The V and J genes are TRBV10-1 and TRBJ2-3; TRBD1 matches at 9 bases. Looked up from germline, CDR1 is WNHNN and CDR2 is SYGVQD (reference sequence). This CDR3 has 16 amino acids. Losses at the gene ends were 4 bases for V and 1 base for J; bases not matched to a gene: 6. The CDR3 coding sequence is TGCGCCAGCAGTGGAGGACAGGGGTCCGGCACAGATACGCAGTATTTT. It translates to CASSGGQGSGTDTQYF.

The sample holds one count of this clone. This chain joins TRBV10-3 and TRBJ2-7; weak D call: TRBD2 (5 bases). This CDR3 region has 14 residues. The germline gives CDR1 ENHRY, CDR2 SYGVKD. V lost 3 bases to trimming and J lost 2 bases, with 11 bases between them. CDR3 sequence (DNA): TGTGCCATCAGTGACCGAGGGAAAACCTACGAGCAGTACTTC. Translating gives CAISDRGKTYEQYF.

V gene TRBV19 combines with J gene TRBJ2-2, with 10 bases identical to TRBD1. This CDR3 contains 17 residues. V lost 6 bases to trimming and J lost 2 bases; unmatched junction nucleotides: 9. Germline CDR1 and CDR2: LNHDA and SQIVND (reference sequence). The CDR3: CASRRSGQGVNTGELFF. CDR3 DNA: TGTGCCAGTAGACGATCCGGACAGGGGGTAAACACCGGGGAGCTGTTTTTT.

CDR3 coding DNA: TGTGCCATCAAGCCTAGCGGCAGCACAGATACGCAGTATTTT. Translating gives CAIKPSGSTDTQYF. This chain joins TRBV10-3 and TRBJ2-3; 7 nucleotides align to TRBD2. V gave up 7 bases and J gave up 0 bases; unmatched junction bases: 4. CDR3 length: 14 amino acids. Germline values: CDR1 ENHRY, CDR2 SYGVKD.

The rearrangement links TRBV4-2 to TRBJ1-6; 8 bases agree with TRBD1. This CDR3 is built from 15 residues. Germline V gene lookup returns CDR1 LGHNA and CDR2 YNFKEQ. J was trimmed by 4 bases and V by 2 bases; bases with no gene match: 1. In DNA, the CDR3 is TGTGCCAGCAGCCAACGGACAGGGTATAATTCACCCCTCCACTTT. Protein: CASSQRTGYNSPLHF.

The chain carries TRBV9 and TRBJ2-2; possibly TRBD2 for D (5 bases). This CDR3 region has 16 residues. Germline CDR1 is SGDLS and CDR2 is YYNGEE. The ends were cut back, 2 bases at V and 0 bases at J, with 11 bases in the middle. The CDR3 region is CASSVRAGANTGELFF. CDR3 DNA: TGTGCCAGCAGCGTGCGGGCCGGGGCGAACACCGGGGAGCTGTTTTTT.

V usage is TRBV6-5 and J usage is TRBJ2-7; D ambiguous. Germline CDR1 reads MNHEY; CDR2 reads SVGAGI. The CDR3 sequence is 13 residues long. The ends were cut back, 2 bases at V and 3 bases at J, with 8 bases in the middle. Here the CDR3 reads CASSYGQHYEQYF. CDR3 coding DNA: TGTGCCAGCAGTTACGGGCAGCACTACGAGCAGTACTTC.

This chain links TRBV7-9 with TRBJ2-1; 11 positions agree with TRBD2. V dropped 3 bases and J dropped 7; count of bases not matched to a gene: 11. Germline CDR1 reads SEHNR; CDR2 reads FQNEAQ (reference sequence). The CDR3 runs 17 residues. CDR3 sequence: CASSFPLLAGDPNEQFF. CDR3 DNA sequence: TGTGCCAGCAGCTTTCCCCTACTAGCGGGGGATCCGAATGAGCAGTTCTTC.

The CDR3 bases are TGTGCCAGCGCCCGGGACAGATCCTACGAGCAGTACGTC. Its translation: CASARDRSYEQYV. The rearrangement joins TRBV6-5 to TRBJ2-7; 7 bases line up with TRBD1. With V trimmed by 8 bases and J by 1 base, 5 bases remained unmatched. Germline CDR1 reads MNHEY; CDR2 reads SVGAGI. This CDR3 comprises 13 residues.

The chain carries TRBV5-1 and TRBJ2-5; possible D gene TRBD2, 5 bases. This CDR3 contains 15 residues. The germline V gene encodes CDR1 SGHRS and CDR2 YFSETQ. Deletions cut 4 bases from V and 3 bases from J, with 16 bases between. The CDR3 region is CASSHGAGQKETQYF. CDR3 DNA: TGCGCCAGCAGCCACGGCGCGGGCCAGAAAGAGACCCAGTACTTC.

This clone has a handful of counts. The chain recombines TRBV5-1 with TRBJ2-2; unclear D gene. CDR3 size: 14 residues. Germline lookup yields CDR1 SGHRS and CDR2 YFSETQ. Between the trimmed V and J ends, which lost 3 bases and 0 bases, there was a span of 6 bases. The CDR3 spells CASSWSANTGELFF. For the CDR3, the DNA is TGCGCCAGCAGCTGGTCGGCGAACACCGGGGAGCTGTTTTTT.

This rearrangement joins TRBV6-2 or TRBV6-3 to TRBJ2-1, with a tentative D call TRBD1 (6 bases). V was shortened by 4 bases and J by 9 bases, with 16 bases between the two germline ends. Germline CDR1 is MNHEY and CDR2 is SVGEGT. This CDR3 comprises 14 residues. The DNA of the CDR3 is TGTGCCAGCAGTTTAGGTGGCCTAGGGGGTGAGCAGTTCTTC. Translating gives CASSLGGLGGEQFF.

The rearrangement uses TRBV5-3 and TRBJ1-2; unclear D gene. TRBV5-3 is an ORF, and what it does is uncertain. This CDR3 comprises 13 residues. Trimming removed 4 bases at V and 4 bases at J, with 11 bases between. The CDR3 DNA follows: TGTGCCAGAAGCGGATCGAACAGCTATGGCTACACCTTC. It translates to CARSGSNSYGYTF.

This chain links TRBV5-6 with TRBJ1-2; D is undetermined. Trimming cost V 1 base and J 0 bases, with 10 bases left between them. The germline CDR1 and CDR2 sequences are SGHDT and YYEEEE. This CDR3 has 15 residues. The CDR3 protein is CASSLISGANYGYTF. The CDR3, as DNA: TGTGCCAGCAGCTTGATTTCCGGGGCTAACTATGGCTACACCTTC. The full variable domain, rest sourced from reference TRBV5-6 and TRBJ1-2, is DAGVTQSPTHLIKTRGQQVTLRCSPKSGHDTVSWYQQALGQGPQFIFQYYEEEERQRGNFPDRFSGHQFPNYSSELNVNALLLGDSALYLCASSLISGANYGYTFGSGTRLTVV.

CDR3 protein: CAITKTSGNTEAFF. The DNA for the CDR3 is TGTGCCATCACAAAGACATCCGGCAACACTGAAGCTTTCTTT. V is TRBV10-3 and J is TRBJ1-1; D remains ambiguous. V lost 7 bases and J 2 bases, leaving 14 bases between the germline ends. Germline CDR1 and CDR2: ENHRY and SYGVKD. This CDR3 contains 14 residues.

The V gene is TRBV12-5, the J gene TRBJ1-5; D might be TRBD1 (5 bases). Trimming shortened V by 6 bases and J by 4 bases, and 19 bases separated the two germline ends. Germline lookup yields CDR1 LGHNT and CDR2 FRNRAP. This CDR3 is built from 16 residues. CDR3 nucleotide sequence: TGTGCTAGTGGCTCCTTTCTTGACTCAGGGAATCAGCCCCAGCATTTT. Translated: CASGSFLDSGNQPQHF.

This chain connects TRBV7-6 to TRBJ1-1; perhaps TRBD1 as D (6 bases). The CDR3 loop spans 13 amino acids. Between the trimmed V and J ends, which lost 5 bases and 4 bases, there was a span of 11 bases. The V gene's germline CDR1 is SGHVS and CDR2 FNYEAQ. Written as DNA, the CDR3 is TGTGCCAGCAGCCTCCAGGGGCGCACTGAAGCTTTCTTT. This gives the protein CASSLQGRTEAFF.

V gene TRBV5-5 combines with J gene TRBJ2-1; D is uncertain. V was shortened by 0 bases and J by 1 base, with 8 bases between the two germline ends. Germline CDR1 and CDR2: SGHKS and YYEKEE (reference sequence). The length of the CDR3 is 15 residues. CDR3 coding DNA: TGTGCCAGCAGCTTGGGAGCGAGGTCCTACAATGAGCAGTTCTTC. Amino acid sequence: CASSLGARSYNEQFF.

This sequence joins TRBV30 and TRBJ2-2, with 8 nucleotides matching TRBD2. The CDR3 covers 17 residues. The germline V gene has CDR1 GTSNPN and CDR2 SVGIG (reference sequence). V shed 3 bases and J 2 bases; nucleotides not matched to a gene: 11. The CDR3 DNA sequence: TGTGCCTGGAGAAATCGGGGGGGGCTCCGTAACACCGGGGAGCTGTTTTTT. Its protein is CAWRNRGGLRNTGELFF.